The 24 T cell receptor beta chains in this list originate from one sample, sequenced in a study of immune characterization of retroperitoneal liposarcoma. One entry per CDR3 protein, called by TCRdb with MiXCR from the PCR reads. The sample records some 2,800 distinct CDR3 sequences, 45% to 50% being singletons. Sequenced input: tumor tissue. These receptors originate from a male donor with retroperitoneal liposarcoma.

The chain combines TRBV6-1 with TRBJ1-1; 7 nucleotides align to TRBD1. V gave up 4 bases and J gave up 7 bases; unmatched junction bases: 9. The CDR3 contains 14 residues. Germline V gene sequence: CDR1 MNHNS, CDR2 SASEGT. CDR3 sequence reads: CASSVKGGGFEAFF. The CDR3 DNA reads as TGTGCCAGCAGTGTAAAGGGAGGGGGCTTTGAAGCTTTCTTT.

CDR3 region: CASGRPGGTQYF. The CDR3 bases are TGTGCCAGCGGTAGGCCGGGGGGGACCCAGTACTTC. This chain uses TRBV6-1 with TRBJ2-5; TRBD2 matches at 7 bases. With 8 bases clipped from V and 7 bases from J, the junction kept 7 bases outside the gene matches. This CDR3 has 12 amino acids. Germline loops: CDR1 MNHNS, CDR2 SASEGT.

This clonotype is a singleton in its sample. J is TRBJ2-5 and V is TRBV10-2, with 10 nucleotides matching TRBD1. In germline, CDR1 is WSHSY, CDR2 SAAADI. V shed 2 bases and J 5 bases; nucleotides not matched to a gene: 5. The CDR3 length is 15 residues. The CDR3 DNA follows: TGCGCCAGCAGTGAGCCGGGACAGGGGAGGGAGACCCAGTACTTC. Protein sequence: CASSEPGQGRETQYF.

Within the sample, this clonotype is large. The CDR3 loop is CASSSNLGETQYF. The CDR3 nucleotides read TGTGCCAGCAGCTCAAACCTAGGGGAGACCCAGTACTTC. The chain links TRBV7-6 to TRBJ2-5, with D hard to call. Trimming shortened V by 4 bases and J by 5 bases, and 11 bases separated the two germline ends. The germline gives CDR1 SGHVS, CDR2 FNYEAQ. The CDR3 contains 13 residues.

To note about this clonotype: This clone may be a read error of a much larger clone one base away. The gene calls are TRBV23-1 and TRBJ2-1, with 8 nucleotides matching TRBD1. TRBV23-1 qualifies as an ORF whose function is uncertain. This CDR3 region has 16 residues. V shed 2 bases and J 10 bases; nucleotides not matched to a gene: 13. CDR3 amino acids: CASSQTAGRGQYEQFF. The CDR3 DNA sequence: TGCGCCAGCAGTCAAACCGCCGGCAGGGGGCAGTACGAGCAGTTCTTC.

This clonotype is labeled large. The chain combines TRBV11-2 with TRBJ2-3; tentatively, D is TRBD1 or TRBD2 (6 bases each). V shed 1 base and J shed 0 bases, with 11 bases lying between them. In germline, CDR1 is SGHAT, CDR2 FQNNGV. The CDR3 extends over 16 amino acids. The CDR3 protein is CASSLVPGASTDTQYF. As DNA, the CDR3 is TGTGCCAGCAGCTTAGTCCCGGGGGCGAGCACAGATACGCAGTATTTT.

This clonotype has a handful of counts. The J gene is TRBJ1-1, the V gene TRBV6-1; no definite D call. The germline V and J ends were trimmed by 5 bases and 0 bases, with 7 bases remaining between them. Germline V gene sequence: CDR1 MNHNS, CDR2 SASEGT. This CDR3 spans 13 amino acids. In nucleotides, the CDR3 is TGTGCCAGCAGTTTGGAAGTGAACACTGAAGCTTTCTTT. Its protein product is CASSLEVNTEAFF.

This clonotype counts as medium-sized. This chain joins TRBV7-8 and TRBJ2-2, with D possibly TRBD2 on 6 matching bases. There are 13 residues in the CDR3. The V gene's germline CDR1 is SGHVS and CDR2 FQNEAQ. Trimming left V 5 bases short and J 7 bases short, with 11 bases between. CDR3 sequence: CASSGRRDGELFF. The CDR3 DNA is TGTGCCAGCAGCGGAAGGCGGGACGGGGAGCTGTTTTTT.

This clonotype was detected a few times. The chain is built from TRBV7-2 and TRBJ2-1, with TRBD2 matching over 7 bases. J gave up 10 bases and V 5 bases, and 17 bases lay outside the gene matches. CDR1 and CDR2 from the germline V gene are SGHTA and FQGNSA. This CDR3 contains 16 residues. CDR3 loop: CASSPSGRLARFEQFF. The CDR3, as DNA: TGTGCCAGCAGCCCCTCCGGGAGACTAGCTCGCTTCGAGCAGTTCTTC.

The CDR3 here is CASSQFAGLISSYEQYF. The CDR3 DNA reads TGCGCCAGCAGCCAATTCGCCGGACTAATTAGCTCCTACGAGCAGTACTTC. V gene TRBV4-1 combines with J gene TRBJ2-7; a weak D match, TRBD2 (6 bases). The CDR3 totals 17 residues. CDR1 and CDR2 (germline): MGHRA, YSYEKL. The germline V and J ends were trimmed by 2 bases and 0 bases, with 17 bases remaining between them.

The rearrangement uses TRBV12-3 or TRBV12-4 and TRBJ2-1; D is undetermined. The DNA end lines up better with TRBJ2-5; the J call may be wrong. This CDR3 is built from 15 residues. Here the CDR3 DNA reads TGTGCCAGCAGTTCTGGTTCCACCATGTTAGAGACCCAGTACTTC. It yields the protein CASSSGSTMLETQYF.

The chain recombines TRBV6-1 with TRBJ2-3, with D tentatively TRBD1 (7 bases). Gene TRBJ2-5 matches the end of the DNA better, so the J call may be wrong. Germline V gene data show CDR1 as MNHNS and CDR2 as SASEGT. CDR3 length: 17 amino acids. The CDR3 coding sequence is TGTGCCAGCAGTGAAGCTTTGGACAGGCTGGGAGGCGAGACCCAGTACTTC. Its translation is CASSEALDRLGGETQYF.

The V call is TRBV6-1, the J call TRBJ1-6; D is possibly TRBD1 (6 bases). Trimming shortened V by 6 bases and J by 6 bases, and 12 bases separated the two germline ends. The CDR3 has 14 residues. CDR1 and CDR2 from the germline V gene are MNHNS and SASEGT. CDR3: CASSRGQRNSPLHF. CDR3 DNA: TGTGCCAGCAGCCGCGGACAGCGTAATTCACCCCTCCACTTT.

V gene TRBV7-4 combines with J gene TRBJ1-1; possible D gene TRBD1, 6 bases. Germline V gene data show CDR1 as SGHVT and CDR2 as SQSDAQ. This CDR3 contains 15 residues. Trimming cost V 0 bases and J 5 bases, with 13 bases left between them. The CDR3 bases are TGTGCCAGCAGCTTAGCGCGAGGGGGAGGGACTGAAGCTTTCTTT. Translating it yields CASSLARGGGTEAFF.

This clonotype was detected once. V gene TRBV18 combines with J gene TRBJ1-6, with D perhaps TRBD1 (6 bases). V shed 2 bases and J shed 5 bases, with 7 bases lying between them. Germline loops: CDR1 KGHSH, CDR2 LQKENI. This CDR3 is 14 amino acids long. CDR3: CASSPKGDNSPLHF. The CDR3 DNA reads TGTGCCAGCTCACCAAAGGGGGATAATTCACCCCTCCACTTT.

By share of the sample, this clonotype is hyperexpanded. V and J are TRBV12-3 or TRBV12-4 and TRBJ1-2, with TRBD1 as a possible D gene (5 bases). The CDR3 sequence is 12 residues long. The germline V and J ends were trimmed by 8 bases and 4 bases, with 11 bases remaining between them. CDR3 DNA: TGTGCCAGCGGTTCTGACAGCTATGGCTACACCTTC. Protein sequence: CASGSDSYGYTF.

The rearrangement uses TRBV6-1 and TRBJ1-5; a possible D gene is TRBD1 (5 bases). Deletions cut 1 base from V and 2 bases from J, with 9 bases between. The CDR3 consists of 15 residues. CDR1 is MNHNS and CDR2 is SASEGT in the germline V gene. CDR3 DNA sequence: TGTGCCAGCAGTGAAGTAGGAGGGGGCAATCAGCCCCAGCATTTT. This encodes CASSEVGGGNQPQHF.

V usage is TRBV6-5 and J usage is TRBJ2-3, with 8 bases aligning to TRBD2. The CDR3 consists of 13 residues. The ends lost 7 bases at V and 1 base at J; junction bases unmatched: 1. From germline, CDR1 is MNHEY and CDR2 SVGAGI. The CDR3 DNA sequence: TGTGCCAGCAACGGGAGGGGCACAGATACGCAGTATTTT. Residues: CASNGRGTDTQYF.

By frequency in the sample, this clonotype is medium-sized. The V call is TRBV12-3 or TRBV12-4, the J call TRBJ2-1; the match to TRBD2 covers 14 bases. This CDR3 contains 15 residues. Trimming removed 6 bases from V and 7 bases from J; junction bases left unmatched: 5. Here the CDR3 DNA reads TGTGCCAGCAGGGCTGGACTAGCGGGAGGAAATGAGCAGTTCTTC. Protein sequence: CASRAGLAGGNEQFF.

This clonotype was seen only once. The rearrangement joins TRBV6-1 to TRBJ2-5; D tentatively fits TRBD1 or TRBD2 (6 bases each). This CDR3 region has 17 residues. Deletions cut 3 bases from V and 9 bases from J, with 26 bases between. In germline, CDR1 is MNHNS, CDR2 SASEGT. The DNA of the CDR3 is TGTGCCAGCAGTGATAATTTGGGGGGCGCGGACCCGAAGGCCCAGTACTTC. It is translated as CASSDNLGGADPKAQYF.

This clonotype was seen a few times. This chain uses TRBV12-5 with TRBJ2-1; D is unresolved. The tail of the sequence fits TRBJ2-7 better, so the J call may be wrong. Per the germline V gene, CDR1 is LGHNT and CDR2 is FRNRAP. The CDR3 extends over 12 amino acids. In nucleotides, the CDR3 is TGTGCTAGTGGTTCGGGCCCCAATGAGCAGTACTTC. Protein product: CASGSGPNEQYF.

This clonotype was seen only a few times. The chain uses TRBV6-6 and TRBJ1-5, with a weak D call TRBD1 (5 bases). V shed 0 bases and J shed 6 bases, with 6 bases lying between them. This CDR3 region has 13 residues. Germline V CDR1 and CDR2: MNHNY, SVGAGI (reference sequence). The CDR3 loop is CASSYSRGQPQHF. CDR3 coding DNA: TGTGCCAGCAGTTACTCGAGGGGTCAGCCCCAGCATTTT.

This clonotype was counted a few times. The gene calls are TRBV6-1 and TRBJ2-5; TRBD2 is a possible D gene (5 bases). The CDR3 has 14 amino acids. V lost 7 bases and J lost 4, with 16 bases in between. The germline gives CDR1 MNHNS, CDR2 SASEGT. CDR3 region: CASTPAAGGETQYF. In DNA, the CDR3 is TGTGCCAGCACTCCGGCGGCGGGTGGAGAGACCCAGTACTTC.

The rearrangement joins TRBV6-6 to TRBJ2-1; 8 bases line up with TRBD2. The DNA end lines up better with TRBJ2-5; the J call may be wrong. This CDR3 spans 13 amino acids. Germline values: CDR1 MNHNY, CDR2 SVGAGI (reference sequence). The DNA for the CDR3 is TGTGCCAGCAGTTTAGCGGGAAAAGAGACCCAGTACTTC. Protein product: CASSLAGKETQYF.